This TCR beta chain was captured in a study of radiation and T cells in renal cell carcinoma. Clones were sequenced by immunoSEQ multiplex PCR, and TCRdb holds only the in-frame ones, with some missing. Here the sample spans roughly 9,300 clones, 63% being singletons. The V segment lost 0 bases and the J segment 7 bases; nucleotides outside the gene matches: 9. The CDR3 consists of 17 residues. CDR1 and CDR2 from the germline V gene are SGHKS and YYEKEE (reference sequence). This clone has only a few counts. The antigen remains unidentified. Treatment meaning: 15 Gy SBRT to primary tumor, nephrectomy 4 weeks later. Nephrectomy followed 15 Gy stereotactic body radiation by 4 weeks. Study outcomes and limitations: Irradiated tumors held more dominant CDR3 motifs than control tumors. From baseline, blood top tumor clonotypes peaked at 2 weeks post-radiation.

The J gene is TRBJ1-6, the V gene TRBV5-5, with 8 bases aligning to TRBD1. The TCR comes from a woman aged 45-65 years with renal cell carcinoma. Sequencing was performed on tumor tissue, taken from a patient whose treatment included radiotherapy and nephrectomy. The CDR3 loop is CASSLVETRQGNSPLHF. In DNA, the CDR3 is TGTGCCAGCAGCTTGGTCGAAACAAGACAGGGGAATTCACCCCTCCACTTT.